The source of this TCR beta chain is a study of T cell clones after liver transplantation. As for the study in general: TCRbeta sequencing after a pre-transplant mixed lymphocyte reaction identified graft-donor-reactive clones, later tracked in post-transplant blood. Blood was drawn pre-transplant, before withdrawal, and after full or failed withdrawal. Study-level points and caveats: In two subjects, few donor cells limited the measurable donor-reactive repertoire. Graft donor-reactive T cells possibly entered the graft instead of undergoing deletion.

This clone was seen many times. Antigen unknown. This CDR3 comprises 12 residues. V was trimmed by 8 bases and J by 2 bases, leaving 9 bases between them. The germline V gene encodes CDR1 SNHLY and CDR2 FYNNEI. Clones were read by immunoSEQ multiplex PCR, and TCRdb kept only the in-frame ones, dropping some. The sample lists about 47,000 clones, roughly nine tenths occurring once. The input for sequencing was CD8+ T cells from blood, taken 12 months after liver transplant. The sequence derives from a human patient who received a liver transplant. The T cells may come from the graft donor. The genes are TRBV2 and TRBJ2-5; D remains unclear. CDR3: CASSEPQETQYF. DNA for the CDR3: TGTGCCAGCTCCGAACCTCAAGAGACCCAGTACTTC.